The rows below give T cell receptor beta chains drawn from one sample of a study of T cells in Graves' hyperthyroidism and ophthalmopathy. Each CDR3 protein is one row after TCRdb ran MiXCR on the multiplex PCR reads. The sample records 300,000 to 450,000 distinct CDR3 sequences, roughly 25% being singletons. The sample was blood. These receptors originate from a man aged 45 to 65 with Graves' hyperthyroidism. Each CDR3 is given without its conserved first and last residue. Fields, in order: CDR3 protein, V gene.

cdr3_aa: ASSIERSATGELF; v_call: TRBV19
cdr3_aa: ATSDLTSGITDTQY; v_call: TRBV24-1
cdr3_aa: SADVAGAGHEQY; v_call: TRBV20-1
cdr3_aa: ASSTRGDRGTSENTGELF; v_call: TRBV28
cdr3_aa: ASSTSSGLSQNEQF; v_call: TRBV7-9
cdr3_aa: ASSESGLDGNEQF; v_call: TRBV2
cdr3_aa: SATTPLVHTDTQY; v_call: TRBV20-1
cdr3_aa: SARDPNKDTEAF; v_call: TRBV20-1
cdr3_aa: ASSSGQGLSYEQY; v_call: TRBV7-9
cdr3_aa: ATSDKTSGRSDTQY; v_call: TRBV24-1
cdr3_aa: ASSLGTSKPTDTQY; v_call: TRBV27
cdr3_aa: ASSYGRGNQPQH; v_call: TRBV6-6
cdr3_aa: SARSPTESATYNEQF; v_call: TRBV20-1
cdr3_aa: ASSSSGTVMNTEAF; v_call: TRBV7-9
cdr3_aa: ASSLGPGKGRSTEAF; v_call: TRBV13
cdr3_aa: ASSVAEQDLLGYGYT; v_call: TRBV9
cdr3_aa: ASSHRSWDSQMTNTGELF; v_call: TRBV3-1
cdr3_aa: ASSFPRPRLAGEPDTQY; v_call: TRBV7-8
cdr3_aa: ASRARGPSTGEPF; v_call: TRBV2
cdr3_aa: SARSRTSGNTGELF; v_call: TRBV20-1
cdr3_aa: ASSLREVELGSEAF; v_call: TRBV11-2
cdr3_aa: ASSLSSGTSYEQY; v_call: TRBV5-1
cdr3_aa: ASSLRDSPYEQY; v_call: TRBV27
cdr3_aa: ASRIAGPTYNEQF; v_call: TRBV27
cdr3_aa: ASSDLAGEETQY; v_call: TRBV10-2
cdr3_aa: ASSLAGEGNTIY; v_call: TRBV28
cdr3_aa: ASSYSGLGVDEQY; v_call: TRBV11-2
cdr3_aa: AAPPLAGEGDTQY; v_call: TRBV7-2
cdr3_aa: ASSDTGGAKNIQY; v_call: TRBV2
cdr3_aa: ASSQSGMPTDTQY; v_call: TRBV3-1
cdr3_aa: ASSQDLGRPQH; v_call: TRBV3-1
cdr3_aa: ASSLSSGGGGYT; v_call: TRBV27
cdr3_aa: ASSILPNTEAF; v_call: TRBV13
cdr3_aa: ASRGADANTGELF; v_call: TRBV2
cdr3_aa: ASSIRVNQPQH; v_call: TRBV19
cdr3_aa: TSRSRGAGELF; v_call: TRBV12-3/TRBV12-4
cdr3_aa: ASTISDTDTQY; v_call: TRBV7-7
cdr3_aa: ASSFLFPSGRFGTQY; v_call: TRBV12-3/TRBV12-4
cdr3_aa: ASSKFPGLADYTGELF; v_call: TRBV12-3/TRBV12-4